The 25 T cell receptor beta chains presented below share a single source sample, sequenced in a study of cytomegalovirus exposure and HLA in healthy donors (TCRdb year 2017). The library relied on the immunoSEQ multiplex PCR assay. A mixture of 60 forward primers for TCR Vbeta segments and 13 reverse primers for TCR Jbeta segments was used in the multiplex PCR. TCRdb carries this immuneACCESS record with in-frame sequences only. Its versions omit some clonotypes, under half of them owing to an unresolved V gene in the studies checked, with the rest unexplained. This sample is represented by about 130,000 clones; around three quarters of them were singletons. Together, the top ten hold about 2.7% of the sample. The sample consisted of PBMCs. The receptors were gathered from a woman aged 55-69 years in good health and CMV-seropositive.

DNA for the CDR3: TGCGCCAGCAGTGATCCGGGACTAGCGGATACGCAGTATTTT. Translating it yields CASSDPGLADTQYF. The chain has TRBV10-1 and TRBJ2-3; 10 nucleotides line up with TRBD2. The V segment lost 3 bases and the J segment 6 bases; nucleotides outside the gene matches: 3. Per germline, CDR1 WNHNN and CDR2 SYGVQD (reference sequence). The CDR3 loop spans 14 amino acids.

The V gene is TRBV6-5, the J gene TRBJ1-3; D gene unclear. Germline CDR1 and CDR2: MNHEY and SVGAGI. The CDR3 length is 14 residues. The V end lost 8 bases, the J end lost 9 bases, and 20 bases lay between the germline ends. The CDR3 nucleotides are TGTGCCAGCTGTCCTGCCAGCCTAGGCAGCACCATATATTTT. As protein: CASCPASLGSTIYF.

The V and J genes are TRBV6-5 and TRBJ1-1; no clear D gene. Germline CDR1 reads MNHEY; CDR2 reads SVGAGI. Trimming removed 5 bases from V and 1 base from J, with 5 bases in between. The CDR3 length is 12 residues. The CDR3 region has the DNA TGTGCCAGCAGTGGCGGGAACACTGAAGCTTTCTTT. The encoded protein is CASSGGNTEAFF.

This clone was seen just once. V and J are TRBV27 and TRBJ2-3; D not resolved. V was cut by 5 bases and J by 4 bases, with 22 bases left in between. Germline CDR1 is MNHEY and CDR2 is SMNVEV (reference sequence). The CDR3 is 17 amino acids. The CDR3 DNA follows: TGTGCCAGCAGTCTATATACTGAGGCGGTCCCCCCAGATACGCAGTATTTT. As protein: CASSLYTEAVPPDTQYF.

The J gene is TRBJ1-2, the V gene TRBV4-1, with D hard to call. This CDR3 has 13 amino acids. Trimming left V 3 bases short and J 6 bases short, with 11 bases between. The germline gives CDR1 MGHRA, CDR2 YSYEKL. DNA of the CDR3: TGCGCCAGCAGCCAGGACGGGAGCCATGGCTACACCTTC. Protein: CASSQDGSHGYTF.

The genes are TRBV18 and TRBJ1-1; a possible D gene is TRBD1 (6 bases). V was pared by 5 bases and J by 1 base, with 14 bases between. This CDR3 contains 15 residues. From germline, CDR1 is KGHSH and CDR2 LQKENI. The CDR3 DNA follows: TGTGCCAGCTCATCCCAGCAGGGGCGGAACACTGAAGCTTTCTTT. This encodes CASSSQQGRNTEAFF.

This clone was observed a single time. Other DNA variants within this sample encode the same CDR3. The rearrangement joins TRBV7-9 to TRBJ1-5, with D maybe TRBD1 (5 bases). The V and J ends lost 2 bases and 7 bases respectively, with 18 bases between them. Germline CDR1 is SEHNR and CDR2 is FQNEAQ (reference sequence). The CDR3 has 16 residues. As DNA, the CDR3 is TGTGCCAGCAGCTTAAGAAAAGGGGTGTTAGGGCAGCCCCAGCATTTT. This codes for CASSLRKGVLGQPQHF.

This clone came up once. This chain joins TRBV6-6 and TRBJ1-4, with a weak D call TRBD1 (6 bases). V shed 0 bases and J shed 12 bases, with 14 bases lying between them. Germline CDR1 reads MNHNY; CDR2 reads SVGAGI (reference sequence). The CDR3 runs 14 residues. The CDR3: CASSYSTGTWELFF. For the CDR3, the DNA is TGTGCCAGCAGTTACTCCACAGGGACGTGGGAACTGTTTTTT.

This rearrangement joins TRBV20-1 to TRBJ1-5; D not resolved. Deletions cut 5 bases from V and 5 bases from J, with 7 bases between. The length of the CDR3 is 11 residues. Germline V gives CDR1 DFQATT, CDR2 SNEGSKA (reference sequence). The CDR3 DNA reads TGCAGTGCTCGGGGTGATCAGCCCCAGCATTTT. Amino acids: CSARGDQPQHF.

The V call is TRBV5-6, the J call TRBJ1-1, with 9 bases fitting TRBD1. The J segment lost 2 bases and the V segment lost 4 bases, leaving 6 bases of the junction unmatched. The CDR3 is 15 amino acids. In germline, CDR1 is SGHDT, CDR2 YYEEEE. CDR3 DNA: TGTGCCAGCAGCAAACTGACAGGGGGAAACACTGAAGCTTTCTTT. Protein product: CASSKLTGGNTEAFF.

This chain joins TRBV10-2 and TRBJ1-1; 7 bases fit TRBD1. The CDR3 runs 13 residues. Losses at the gene ends were 4 bases for V and 5 bases for J; bases not matched to a gene: 4. Per germline, CDR1 WSHSY and CDR2 SAAADI. CDR3 sequence reads: CASSGQGETEAFF. Written as DNA, the CDR3 is TGCGCCAGCAGTGGACAGGGAGAAACTGAAGCTTTCTTT.

V usage is TRBV6-5 and J usage is TRBJ2-7, with 9 bases aligning to TRBD1. Germline V gene lookup returns CDR1 MNHEY and CDR2 SVGAGI. CDR3 length: 15 residues. Germline trimming cut 5 bases from V and 2 bases from J; bases unmatched to any gene: 7. CDR3 sequence (DNA): TGTGCCAGCAGTCCCTCCGGGACAGGGCCCTACGAGCAGTACTTC. Amino acid sequence: CASSPSGTGPYEQYF.

This clone turned up a few times. The rearrangement links TRBV29-1 to TRBJ1-1; D remains unclear. This CDR3 comprises 11 residues. The ends were cut back, 1 base at V and 3 bases at J, with 3 bases in the middle. Per germline, CDR1 SQVTM and CDR2 ANQGSEA. The CDR3 protein is CSVEAYTEAFF. The CDR3 DNA reads TGCAGCGTTGAAGCTTACACTGAAGCTTTCTTT.

This clone came up once. The chain carries TRBV11-3 and TRBJ2-3, with D perhaps TRBD2 (5 bases). V lost 3 bases and J lost 4, with 14 bases in between. Germline V gene sequence: CDR1 SGHNT, CDR2 YENEEA. The CDR3 contains 15 residues. The CDR3: CASSFGDEVADTQYF. CDR3 nucleotides: TGTGCCAGCAGCTTCGGGGATGAGGTGGCAGATACGCAGTATTTT.

This clone came up a few times. The chain uses TRBV6-5 and TRBJ1-1, with D perhaps TRBD1 (5 bases). Trimming took 5 bases from V and 7 from J, leaving 14 bases between them. Germline V gene data show CDR1 as MNHEY and CDR2 as SVGAGI. The CDR3 loop spans 13 amino acids. The DNA for the CDR3 is TGTGCCAGCAGTGATCGGGACTCCCTTGAAGCTTTCTTT. As protein: CASSDRDSLEAFF.

The chain combines TRBV6-5 with TRBJ1-2; D is unclear. The germline CDR1 and CDR2 sequences are MNHEY and SVGAGI. The CDR3 runs to 15 residues. V was cut by 6 bases and J by 7 bases, with 21 bases left in between. CDR3 in DNA: TGTGCCAGCAGACTAACACCTCGAGGCATAAGTGGCTACACCTTC. It specifies CASRLTPRGISGYTF.

The CDR3 DNA reads TGTGCCAGCAGTGAGGGCCTCTATGGCTACACCTTC. Its protein is CASSEGLYGYTF. V and J are TRBV6-1 and TRBJ1-2; no clear D. The CDR3 loop spans 12 amino acids. The V gene lost 3 bases and the J gene lost 4 bases, with 6 bases spanning the gap. Germline CDR1 reads MNHNS; CDR2 reads SASEGT.

The chain uses TRBV7-9 and TRBJ2-7, with TRBD2 as a possible D gene (5 bases). Germline values: CDR1 SEHNR, CDR2 FQNEAQ (reference sequence). The CDR3 has 12 amino acids. V lost 1 base, J lost 10 bases, and 11 bases lay in between. The CDR3: CASSLVGSGQYF. Here the CDR3 DNA reads TGTGCCAGCAGCTTAGTAGGGTCGGGACAGTACTTC.

The sample holds a few counts of this clone. This sequence joins TRBV5-6 and TRBJ1-1; perhaps TRBD1 as D (5 bases). CDR1 SGHDT and CDR2 YYEEEE come from the germline V gene. The CDR3 contains 12 residues. Between the trimmed V and J ends, which lost 1 base and 10 bases, there was a span of 11 bases. The CDR3 bases are TGTGCCAGCAGCTTGCTGGGGCTAGGAGCTTTCTTT. Amino acid sequence: CASSLLGLGAFF.

The chain recombines TRBV18 with TRBJ2-7; 7 bases line up with TRBD2. CDR1 is KGHSH, CDR2 LQKENI, per germline. The CDR3 loop spans 14 amino acids. V was clipped by 0 bases and J by 2 bases; unmatched bases: 1. CDR3 sequence: CASSPPGLPYEQYF. Written as DNA, the CDR3 is TGTGCCAGCTCACCACCGGGACTACCCTACGAGCAGTACTTC.

The rearrangement links TRBV7-7 to TRBJ2-2, with a tentative D call TRBD2 (7 bases). Trimming removed 4 bases from V and 3 bases from J, with 9 bases in between. Germline lookup yields CDR1 SSHAT and CDR2 FNYEAQ (reference sequence). CDR3 size: 14 residues. For the CDR3, the DNA is TGTGCCAGCAGCTCGGGGGGCCACACCGGGGAGCTGTTTTTT. It translates to CASSSGGHTGELFF.

The chain is built from TRBV5-4 and TRBJ1-2; tentative D call: TRBD1 (6 bases). CDR1 is SGHNT, CDR2 YYREEE, per germline (reference sequence). This CDR3 has 12 residues. V lost 2 bases and J lost 6, with 8 bases in between. The CDR3 sequence: CASSLTGHGYTF. The CDR3 coding sequence is TGTGCCAGCAGCTTAACAGGGCATGGCTACACCTTC.

V gene TRBV7-9 combines with J gene TRBJ2-7; TRBD1 might be the D (5 bases). The germline CDR1 and CDR2 sequences are SEHNR and FQNEAQ (reference sequence). Trimming cost V 3 bases and J 5 bases, with 11 bases left between them. This CDR3 has 13 amino acids. The CDR3 region is CASSFGRVDEQYF. The CDR3 coding sequence is TGTGCCAGCAGCTTTGGCAGGGTGGACGAGCAGTACTTC.

V and J are TRBV10-3 and TRBJ1-6, with no clear D. The CDR3 has 14 amino acids. Germline V CDR1 and CDR2: ENHRY, SYGVKD. V dropped 6 bases and J dropped 7 bases, with 13 bases sitting between them. DNA of the CDR3: TGTGCCATCAGAGGACTTGGACCAAATTCACCCCTCCACTTT. It yields the protein CAIRGLGPNSPLHF.

V gene TRBV7-2 combines with J gene TRBJ2-5; the match to TRBD2 covers 9 bases. The CDR3 length is 15 residues. The V segment lost 5 bases and the J segment 4 bases; nucleotides outside the gene matches: 8. Germline CDR1 is SGHTA and CDR2 is FQGNSA. The CDR3 nucleotides read TGTGCCAGCAGCGATAGCGGGGGCGGCGTAGAGACCCAGTACTTC. Translation: CASSDSGGGVETQYF. Variable domain in full (rest from reference TRBV7-2 and TRBJ2-5): GAGVSQSPSNKVTEKGKDVELRCDPISGHTALYWYRQSLGQGLEFLIYFQGNSAPDKSGLPSDRFSAERTGGSVSTLTIQRTQQEDSAVYLCASSDSGGGVETQYFGPGTRLLVL.